Each of the 21 T cell receptor beta chains below was sequenced from the same sample in a study of beta chain features in type 1 diabetes. General study results and limits: Shortening that was moderate but significant affected the TCRB CDR3s of Type 1 diabetes patients in all four CD4+ subsets.

As every portion of the isolated RNA was reverse transcribed, the sequencing read expressed TCRB transcripts. Profiling relied on immunoSEQ multiplex PCR, and the TCRdb table lists in-frame clones only, not all of them. The data hold about 160,000 clones, with 9% to 10% observed a single time. The antigens for these receptors are not known. Material: central memory CD4+ T cells from blood. These receptors came from a woman between 25 and 40 years old with type 1 diabetes.

This chain connects TRBV18 to TRBJ1-1; unclear D gene. V was cut by 2 bases and J by 8 bases, with 15 bases left in between. The CDR3 consists of 14 residues. Germline V gene lookup returns CDR1 KGHSH and CDR2 LQKENI. The CDR3 here is CASSPGRARTEAFF. The CDR3 DNA is TGTGCCAGCTCACCAGGGCGGGCAAGAACGGAAGCTTTCTTT.

This clone came up a few times. The chain combines TRBV5-4 with TRBJ2-3, with 9 bases aligning to TRBD1. The CDR3 covers 14 residues. V dropped 5 bases and J dropped 4; count of bases not matched to a gene: 5. In germline, CDR1 is SGHNT, CDR2 YYREEE (reference sequence). In nucleotides, the CDR3 is TGTGCCAGCAGTGACAGGGGGGGTCCAGATACGCAGTATTTT. Encoded protein: CASSDRGGPDTQYF.

V gene TRBV7-9 combines with J gene TRBJ1-1; TRBD1 matches 10 bases. The CDR3 contains 16 residues. Germline V gene sequence: CDR1 SEHNR, CDR2 FQNEAQ (reference sequence). The J segment lost 3 bases and the V segment lost 7 bases, leaving 11 bases of the junction unmatched. CDR3 residues: CASTKDRGLEDTEAFF. In DNA, the CDR3 is TGTGCCAGCACCAAAGACAGGGGGCTTGAGGACACTGAAGCTTTCTTT.

This clone was counted only a few times. The chain carries TRBV5-1 and TRBJ2-2; D remains ambiguous. The CDR3 sequence is 14 residues long. Germline CDR1 is SGHRS and CDR2 is YFSETQ. Trimming took 0 bases from V and 6 from J, leaving 9 bases between them. CDR3 DNA: TGCGCCAGCAGCTTGGAGGCCAGCGCCGGGGAGCTGTTTTTT. Protein product: CASSLEASAGELFF.

In this sample, this clone turned up a few times. The rearrangement joins TRBV27 to TRBJ2-7; TRBD1 matches 9 bases. This CDR3 spans 13 amino acids. Germline CDR1 MNHEY, CDR2 SMNVEV (reference sequence). Trimming removed 7 bases from V and 6 bases from J; junction bases left unmatched: 7. CDR3 in DNA: TGTGCCAGCATGGGACAGGGCGTGTTCGAGCAGTACTTC. This codes for CASMGQGVFEQYF.

V and J are TRBV6-5 and TRBJ2-7; 10 nucleotides line up with TRBD2. With 6 bases clipped from V and 3 bases from J, the junction kept 8 bases outside the gene matches. Germline-derived CDR1 and CDR2 are MNHEY and SVGAGI. CDR3 length: 15 amino acids. DNA of the CDR3: TGTGCCAGCAGCACGAGCGGGAGGGTGATCTACGAGCAGTACTTC. Translating gives CASSTSGRVIYEQYF.

As to this clone: Other DNA sequences in this specimen translate into the identical CDR3. The CDR3, as DNA: TGTGCCAGCAGTTTAAGCGGGAGGTCCTACAATGAGCAGTTCTTC. It yields the protein CASSLSGRSYNEQFF. The chain recombines TRBV28 with TRBJ2-1, with 9 bases that match TRBD2. This CDR3 is built from 15 residues. Germline-derived CDR1 and CDR2 are MDHEN and SYDVKM. After removal of 2 bases from V and 1 base from J, the junction contained 0 bases not matched to a gene.

This clone has more than one count but fewer than ten. The CDR3 loop is CASSEMTNSYEQYF. The CDR3 DNA follows: TGTGCCAGCAGTGAGATGACAAACTCCTACGAGCAGTACTTC. This sequence joins TRBV6-1 and TRBJ2-7, with D unclear. CDR3 length: 14 amino acids. V lost 3 bases to trimming and J lost 0 bases, with 9 bases between them. Germline V gene sequence: CDR1 MNHNS, CDR2 SASEGT.

This clone was counted between two and nine times. This chain uses TRBV18 with TRBJ2-1, with 7 bases lining up with TRBD2. V trimming: 0 bases; J trimming: 4 bases; junction bases outside the gene matches: 6. The germline CDR1 and CDR2 sequences are KGHSH and LQKENI. This CDR3 contains 16 residues. The CDR3 coding sequence is TGTGCCAGCTCACCACCGAGCGGGGTGACTTACAATGAGCAGTTCTTC. This codes for CASSPPSGVTYNEQFF.

This clone has ten or more counts. This rearrangement joins TRBV30 to TRBJ1-4; unclear D gene. The CDR3 spans 12 residues. V lost 7 bases, J lost 0 bases, and 6 bases lay in between. The germline V gene has CDR1 GTSNPN and CDR2 SVGIG (reference sequence). CDR3 protein: CALQPTNEKLFF. For the CDR3, the DNA is TGTGCCTTACAGCCAACTAATGAAAAACTGTTTTTT. Full variable domain (outside the CDR3, taken from reference TRBV30 and TRBJ1-4): SQTIHQWPATLVQPVGSPLSLECTVEGTSNPNLYWYRQAAGRGLQLLFYSVGIGQISSEVPQNLSASRPQDRQFILSSKKLLLSDSGFYLCALQPTNEKLFFGSGTQLSVL.

The V gene is TRBV28, the J gene TRBJ2-3; TRBD2 is a possible D gene (6 bases). Germline CDR1 is MDHEN and CDR2 is SYDVKM. V lost 3 bases and J lost 0, with 19 bases in between. CDR3 length equals 18 residues. The CDR3 region has the DNA TGTGCCAGCAGTTTGTGGACGGTTGGCGGGACTAGCACAGATACGCAGTATTTT. This gives the protein CASSLWTVGGTSTDTQYF.

This clone showed up just a few times. The chain couples TRBV30 to TRBJ1-3, with 8 positions matching TRBD1. The CDR3 is 14 amino acids. Trimming took 5 bases from V and 4 from J; bases not matched to a gene: 7. Germline V gives CDR1 GTSNPN, CDR2 SVGIG (reference sequence). CDR3 region: CAWVPTGAGNTIYF. The CDR3 nucleotides read TGTGCCTGGGTACCGACAGGGGCAGGAAACACCATATATTTT.

This clone appeared a few times. This rearrangement joins TRBV20-1 to TRBJ2-7; D gene unclear. CDR3 length equals 11 residues. Trimming stripped 3 bases from V and 5 bases from J, with 8 bases between. Germline CDR1 DFQATT, CDR2 SNEGSKA (reference sequence). CDR3 coding DNA: TGCAGTGCTAGCTACCGGGACGAGCAGTACTTC. Protein product: CSASYRDEQYF.

The J gene is TRBJ2-7, the V gene TRBV7-3; possible D gene TRBD2, 5 bases. Trimming stripped 2 bases from V and 3 bases from J, with 8 bases between. Germline V CDR1 and CDR2: SGHTA, FQGTGA. The CDR3 runs 13 residues. The CDR3 region is CASSLSRDYEQYF. In DNA form, the CDR3 reads TGTGCCAGCAGCTTATCCCGGGACTACGAGCAGTACTTC. The full variable domain, in which reference TRBV7-3 and TRBJ2-7 provide the parts outside the CDR3, is GAGVSQTPSNKVTEKGKYVELRCDPISGHTALYWYRQSLGQGPEFLIYFQGTGAADDSGLPNDRFFAVRPEGSVSTLKIQRTERGDSAVYLCASSLSRDYEQYFGPGTRLTVT.

This rearrangement joins TRBV27 to TRBJ1-1; D is ambiguous. V was clipped by 7 bases and J by 0 bases, with 18 bases between them. Germline V gene lookup returns CDR1 MNHEY and CDR2 SMNVEV (reference sequence). The CDR3 totals 16 residues. The CDR3 loop is CASKPLGVGMNTEAFF. CDR3 coding DNA: TGTGCCAGCAAACCGTTGGGAGTCGGGATGAACACTGAAGCTTTCTTT.

The V gene is TRBV9, the J gene TRBJ2-2; tentatively, D is TRBD1 (6 bases). This CDR3 region has 15 residues. V lost 4 bases and J lost 4, with 14 bases in between. Germline CDR1 and CDR2: SGDLS and YYNGEE. The CDR3 DNA reads as TGTGCCAGCAGCTTCAAAACACAGGGCACCGGGGAGCTGTTTTTT. It translates to CASSFKTQGTGELFF.

This clone was seen a handful of times. The chain is built from TRBV19 and TRBJ2-2, with 8 bases fitting TRBD1. The CDR3 length is 12 residues. The germline V gene has CDR1 LNHDA and CDR2 SQIVND (reference sequence). V gave up 8 bases and J gave up 5 bases; unmatched junction bases: 1. The CDR3 is CASWTGTGELFF. The CDR3, as DNA: TGTGCCAGTTGGACAGGGACCGGGGAGCTGTTTTTT.

This clone was seen a handful of times. This sequence joins TRBV6-5 and TRBJ1-3; D unclear. The CDR3 extends over 15 amino acids. V was shortened by 0 bases and J by 0 bases, with 6 bases between the two germline ends. Germline CDR1 reads MNHEY; CDR2 reads SVGAGI. As DNA, the CDR3 is TGTGCCAGCAGTTACTCCGCCGGCTCTGGAAACACCATATATTTT. This codes for CASSYSAGSGNTIYF.

The rearrangement links TRBV19 to TRBJ2-7, with D possibly TRBD1 on 6 matching bases. V was trimmed by 4 bases and J by 2 bases, leaving 9 bases between them. In germline, CDR1 is LNHDA, CDR2 SQIVND (reference sequence). CDR3 size: 13 residues. The CDR3 region has the DNA TGTGCCAGTAGTAAAAGACAGGCCTACGAGCAGTACTTC. This codes for CASSKRQAYEQYF. Full variable domain (rest looked up from reference TRBV19 and TRBJ2-7): DGGITQSPKYLFRKEGQNVTLSCEQNLNHDAMYWYRQDPGQGLRLIYYSQIVNDFQKGDIAEGYSVSREKKESFPLTVTSAQKNPTAFYLCASSKRQAYEQYFGPGTRLTVT.

This clone was seen a few times. This chain uses TRBV5-4 with TRBJ2-5; possible D gene TRBD1, 5 bases. V lost 4 bases to trimming and J lost 0 bases, with 19 bases between them. The CDR3 extends over 17 amino acids. The germline CDR1 and CDR2 sequences are SGHNT and YYREEE (reference sequence). The DNA for the CDR3 is TGTGCCAGCAGCCGCAGACAGCGAAGGACGTACCAAGAGACCCAGTACTTC. Encoded protein: CASSRRQRRTYQETQYF. Drawing the rest from reference TRBV5-4 and TRBJ2-5, the complete variable domain is ETGVTQSPTHLIKTRGQQVTLRCSSQSGHNTVSWYQQALGQGPQFIFQYYREEENGRGNFPPRFSGLQFPNYSSELNVNALELDDSALYLCASSRRQRRTYQETQYFGPGTRLLVL.

J is TRBJ2-5 and V is TRBV4-3; 14 bases align to TRBD2. V gave up 3 bases and J gave up 4 bases; unmatched junction bases: 4. The germline V gene has CDR1 LGHNA and CDR2 YSLEER. The CDR3 covers 16 residues. CDR3 residues: CASSQLGLAGGETQYF. CDR3 in DNA: TGCGCCAGCAGCCAGCTAGGACTAGCGGGAGGAGAGACCCAGTACTTC.